The 11 T cell receptor beta chains below all came from one sample that was sequenced in a study of T cell responses to AZD1222 COVID-19 vaccine. Repertoires were generated with immunoSEQ multiplex PCR, while TCRdb's copy carries only in-frame clones and drops some. The sample shows about 170,000 clones, 80% to 90% of them seen only once. The specimen comprised peripheral blood, sampled on day 0 of AZD1222 vaccination. These receptors were taken from an adult in good health.

The J gene is TRBJ2-1, the V gene TRBV29-1; 10 positions match TRBD1. The length of the CDR3 is 16 residues. Germline lookup yields CDR1 SQVTM and CDR2 ANQGSEA. Trimming cost V 6 bases and J 5 bases; bases outside gene matches: 13. The CDR3 bases are TGCAGCGTCGTACTCCGGGACAGGGGTATAAACAATGAGCAGTTCTTC. Amino acid sequence: CSVVLRDRGINNEQFF.

The genes are TRBV5-4 and TRBJ1-2, with TRBD1 matching over 8 bases. Trimming took 4 bases from V and 3 from J; bases not matched to a gene: 14. This CDR3 spans 17 amino acids. Germline CDR1 is SGHNT and CDR2 is YYREEE (reference sequence). For the CDR3, the DNA is TGTGCCAGCAGCGAACCAGGGGGCGACAGGGGATACTATGGCTACACCTTC. Its protein product is CASSEPGGDRGYYGYTF.

The genes are TRBV27 and TRBJ2-1; D ambiguous. From germline, CDR1 is MNHEY and CDR2 SMNVEV (reference sequence). CDR3 length: 14 residues. The germline V and J ends were trimmed by 0 bases and 5 bases, with 8 bases remaining between them. This CDR3 is CASSLSWGNNEQFF. In DNA form, the CDR3 reads TGTGCCAGCAGTTTATCGTGGGGTAACAATGAGCAGTTCTTC.

The V call is TRBV30, the J call TRBJ1-3; TRBD1 aligns across 7 bases. Germline CDR1 is GTSNPN and CDR2 is SVGIG (reference sequence). The length of the CDR3 is 17 residues. V shed 2 bases, J shed 0 bases, and the junction held 10 bases outside the gene matches. In DNA form, the CDR3 reads TGTGCCTGGAGTCCTCGGACAGGATCTAGCTCTGGAAACACCATATATTTT. Translating gives CAWSPRTGSSSGNTIYF.

The chain couples TRBV5-8 to TRBJ1-5, with D hard to call. V gave up 1 base and J gave up 13 bases, with 9 bases separating them. Germline-derived CDR1 and CDR2 are SGHTS and YDEGEE. This CDR3 is 11 amino acids long. The CDR3 DNA reads TGTGCCAGCAGCTTGCCGGTTTATCAGCATTTT. It specifies CASSLPVYQHF.

V and J are TRBV15 and TRBJ1-5, with 11 bases lining up with TRBD1. Germline V lookup: CDR1 LNHNV, CDR2 YYDKDF (reference sequence). This CDR3 comprises 15 residues. Trimming took 3 bases from V and 4 from J; bases not matched to a gene: 2. In nucleotides, the CDR3 is TGTGCCACCAGCAGGGGGGACAGGGGGAATCAGCCCCAGCATTTT. Amino acid sequence: CATSRGDRGNQPQHF. The full variable domain, with the rest looked up from reference TRBV15 and TRBJ1-5, is DAMVIQNPRYQVTQFGKPVTLSCSQTLNHNVMYWYQQKSSQAPKLLFHYYDKDFNNEADTPDNFQSRRPNTSFCFLDIRSPGLGDTAMYLCATSRGDRGNQPQHFGDGTRLSIL.

CDR3 DNA: TGCAGCGTTGAAGGTGTAGGACAGGCCTACGAGCAGTACTTC. It translates to CSVEGVGQAYEQYF. The chain uses TRBV29-1 and TRBJ2-7; TRBD1 agrees at 7 bases. The CDR3 loop spans 14 amino acids. CDR1 and CDR2 (germline): SQVTM, ANQGSEA. The V gene end was trimmed by 1 base and the J gene end by 2 bases; junction bases not matched to a gene: 5.

The rearrangement links TRBV6-6 to TRBJ2-1; TRBD2 aligns across 10 bases. The CDR3 sequence is 15 residues long. CDR1 and CDR2 (germline): MNHNY, SVGAGI (reference sequence). The J segment lost 6 bases and the V segment lost 6 bases, leaving 8 bases of the junction unmatched. The CDR3 loop reads CASRPEAGGPNEQFF. CDR3 coding DNA: TGTGCCAGCAGACCCGAAGCGGGGGGGCCCAATGAGCAGTTCTTC.

This clone was detected once. This chain links TRBV12-3 or TRBV12-4 with TRBJ1-2; no firm D call. V shed 11 bases and J shed 7 bases, with 8 bases lying between them. The CDR3 loop spans 9 amino acids. This chain's CDR3 is CAVDLGYTF. CDR3 nucleotides: TGTGCCGTAGACCTTGGCTACACCTTC.

The chain has TRBV4-1 and TRBJ1-2; 8 positions agree with TRBD1. The CDR3 sequence is 15 residues long. Germline assignment: CDR1 MGHRA and CDR2 YSYEKL. The ends lost 0 bases at V and 6 bases at J; junction bases unmatched: 6. The CDR3 reads CASSQDTNRGDGYTF. The CDR3 region has the DNA TGCGCCAGCAGCCAAGATACGAACAGGGGGGATGGCTACACCTTC.

This clone has just one count. The CDR3 DNA reads TGCGCCAGCAGCCAAGCGGTTTCCAATCAGCCCCAGCATTTT. Protein: CASSQAVSNQPQHF. The rearrangement joins TRBV4-1 to TRBJ1-5; no firm D call. The CDR3 runs 14 residues. Germline-derived CDR1 and CDR2 are MGHRA and YSYEKL. Trimming removed 1 base at V and 3 bases at J, with 7 bases between.